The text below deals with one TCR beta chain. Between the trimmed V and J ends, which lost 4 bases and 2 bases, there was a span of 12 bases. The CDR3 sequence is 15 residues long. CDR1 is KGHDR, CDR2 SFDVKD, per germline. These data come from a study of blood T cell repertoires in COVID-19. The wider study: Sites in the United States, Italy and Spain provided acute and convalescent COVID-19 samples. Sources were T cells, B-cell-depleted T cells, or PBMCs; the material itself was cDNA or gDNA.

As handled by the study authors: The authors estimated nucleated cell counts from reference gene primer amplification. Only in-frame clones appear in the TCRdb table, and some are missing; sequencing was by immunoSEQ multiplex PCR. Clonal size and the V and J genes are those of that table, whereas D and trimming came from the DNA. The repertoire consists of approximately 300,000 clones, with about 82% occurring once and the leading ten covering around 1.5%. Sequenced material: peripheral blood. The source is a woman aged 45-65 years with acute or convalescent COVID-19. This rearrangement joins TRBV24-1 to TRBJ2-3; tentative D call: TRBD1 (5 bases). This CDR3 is CATSDQTESTDTQYF. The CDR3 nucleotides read TGTGCCACCAGTGACCAGACAGAATCCACAGATACGCAGTATTTT.